These T cell receptor beta chains were read from a single sample in a study of cytomegalovirus exposure and HLA in healthy donors. Method: immunoSEQ multiplex PCR; TCRdb's copy keeps in-frame clones and lacks some. The profile covers 80,000 to 100,000 clones, with about 90% appearing a single time and around 6.3% taken by the ten largest. The sample taken for sequencing was PBMCs. These TCRs come from a man younger than 30 in good health and CMV-seropositive. Both conserved end residues are trimmed from each CDR3. D genes are given only for firm matches. Size tells how often a clone was seen (once, few, many) or the class of an expanded clone, and some rows leave it out.

v_gene,j_gene,abundance,d_gene,CDR3aa
TRBV6-5,TRBJ1-5,.,.,ASSYSRAGSAQH
TRBV7-9,TRBJ1-4,.,.,ASSLGRGRDNEKLF
TRBV4-3,TRBJ1-6,.,.,ASSQGPMDSSYNSPLH
TRBV10-1,TRBJ1-1,.,.,ANYQGTEAF
TRBV4-3,TRBJ2-1,.,TRBD2,ASRETSGRALDEQF
TRBV27,TRBJ2-5,once,.,AVGAQETQY
TRBV11-2,TRBJ1-4,.,TRBD1,ASSLHKTGGLGTNEKLF
TRBV13,TRBJ1-4,.,.,ASSQTSDNEKLF
TRBV5-1,TRBJ2-7,.,TRBD2,ASSLALAGTYEQY
TRBV7-2,TRBJ2-7,.,TRBD2,ASSTRLAGGPYEQY
TRBV5-1,TRBJ2-1,.,.,ASSLVQYNEQF
TRBV20-1,TRBJ2-5,.,.,SAERETQY
TRBV9,TRBJ2-1,.,.,ASSVGGTYNEQF
TRBV19,TRBJ1-5,.,.,ASSIVQGLSNQPQH
TRBV28,TRBJ2-1,.,TRBD2,ASSLSGTSGSWYEQF
TRBV6-5,TRBJ1-1,.,TRBD1,ASAFTTGGNTEAF
TRBV28,TRBJ1-1,few,TRBD1,ASRIPGQGRTEAF
TRBV9,TRBJ2-3,.,.,ASSVDSSTDTQY
TRBV5-1,TRBJ2-3,.,TRBD1,ASSWDSSDTQY
TRBV7-2,TRBJ2-5,.,.,ASSQTEGGETQY
TRBV7-9,TRBJ1-1,.,.,ASKEGRDTEAF
TRBV7-2,TRBJ2-7,once,.,ASSLVSQITSYEQY
TRBV18,TRBJ2-2,.,.,ASSPQVGGTGELF
TRBV28,TRBJ1-5,.,TRBD1,ASSLSTGVSNQPQH
TRBV27,TRBJ2-1,.,TRBD2,ASSLGGTSGSIYNEQF
TRBV15,TRBJ1-6,few,TRBD1,ATAEGQYNSPLH
TRBV29-1,TRBJ1-5,.,.,SVGVAGRNQPQH
TRBV19,TRBJ1-2,.,TRBD1,ASSIVIPDRGYYGYT
TRBV6-1,TRBJ2-1,once,.,ASSEYSSYNEQF
TRBV6-5,TRBJ1-2,.,.,ASSYRGWGYT
TRBV5-6,TRBJ1-5,.,.,ASSWGLGTGNQPQH
TRBV10-3,TRBJ1-2,.,.,AISEGIGQGKGGYT
TRBV5-1,TRBJ2-7,.,.,ASRLGGSYEQY
TRBV9,TRBJ2-3,.,.,ASSGQVLTDTQY
TRBV7-2,TRBJ2-7,.,TRBD2,ASSSGLAGPYEQY
TRBV7-9,TRBJ2-1,.,TRBD2,ASSPASGVYNEQF
TRBV27,TRBJ2-7,.,.,ASSSQYGTRPYEQY
TRBV19,TRBJ2-1,.,.,ASSQWGQREYNEQF
TRBV10-3,TRBJ2-3,.,TRBD2,AISEETSGIEDTQY
TRBV19,TRBJ2-1,.,TRBD2,ASSTEGLAVIRNEQF
TRBV7-9,TRBJ2-7,few,.,ASSHRDYEQY
TRBV27,TRBJ2-6,.,.,ASKASGANVLT
TRBV29-1,TRBJ1-1,once,TRBD1,SVGGPGGTEAF
TRBV6-5,TRBJ2-1,.,TRBD2,ASSYGGGASNEQF
TRBV18,TRBJ1-1,.,TRBD1,ASSPQGANTEAF
TRBV12-2,TRBJ2-7,.,.,ASRSWDTYEQY
TRBV7-9,TRBJ2-5,.,TRBD2,ASSPREGGQETQY